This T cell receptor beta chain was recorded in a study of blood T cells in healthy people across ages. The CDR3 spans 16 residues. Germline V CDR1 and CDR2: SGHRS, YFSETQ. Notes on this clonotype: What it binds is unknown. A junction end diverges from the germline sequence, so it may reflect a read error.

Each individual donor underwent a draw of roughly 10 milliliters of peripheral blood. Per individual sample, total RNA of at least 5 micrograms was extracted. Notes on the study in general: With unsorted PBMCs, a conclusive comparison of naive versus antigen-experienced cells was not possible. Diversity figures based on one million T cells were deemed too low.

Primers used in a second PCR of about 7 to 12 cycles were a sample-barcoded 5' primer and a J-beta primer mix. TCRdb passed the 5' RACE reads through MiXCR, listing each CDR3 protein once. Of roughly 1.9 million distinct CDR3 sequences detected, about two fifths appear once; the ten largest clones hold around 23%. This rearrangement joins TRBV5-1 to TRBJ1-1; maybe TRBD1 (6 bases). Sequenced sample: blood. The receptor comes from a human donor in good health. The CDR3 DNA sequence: TGCGCCAGCAGCCACCCGGGTCGGGACACCAACACTGGAGCTTTCTTT. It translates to CASSHPGRDTNTGAFF.